This entry concerns a single T cell receptor beta chain. The CDR3 extends over 14 amino acids. J lost 3 bases, V lost 8 bases, and 7 bases had no gene match. Germline V gives CDR1 ENHRY, CDR2 SYGVKD. These data come from a study of blood T cell repertoires in COVID-19. At the level of the study: COVID-19 samples collected from the United States, Italy and Spain covered acute and convalescent phases.

In the source study's methods: Amplification with reference gene primers provided the estimates of nucleated cell counts. TCRdb's copy holds only in-frame clones and misses some; the assay was immunoSEQ multiplex PCR. The D gene and trimming were derived from the DNA, and the V and J assignments and clone size from that table. The data show around 250,000 clones, around 86% seen once. This clonotype was obtained from a man aged 25-45 years who had recovered from COVID-19. The chain has TRBV10-3 and TRBJ2-5; TRBD2 agrees at 9 bases. The sample consisted of peripheral blood. DNA for the CDR3: TGTGCCATCTCTCAAGCGGGGGGAGAAGAGACCCAGTACTTC. It is translated as CAISQAGGEETQYF.